The rows below give T cell receptor beta chains drawn from one sample of a study of T cell responses to AZD1222 COVID-19 vaccine. Repertoires were generated with immunoSEQ multiplex PCR, while TCRdb's copy carries only in-frame clones and drops some. The table lists about 85,000 clones, around 85% of them singletons. This specimen was peripheral blood, taken on day 0 of AZD1222 vaccination. The receptors here all came from an adult in good health. Both conserved end residues are part of each CDR3. D genes are given only for firm matches. Only some rows state a clone size, as once, few, many or a class for expanded clones.

d_call,j_call,clone_size,v_call,cdr3_aa,cdr3_nt
TRBD1,TRBJ1-2,.,TRBV3-1/TRBV3-2,CASSKIPGQGYGYTF,TGTGCCAGCAGCAAAATACCGGGACAGGGCTATGGCTACACCTTC
TRBD2,TRBJ2-7,.,TRBV28,CASSEGLAVSGYEQYF,TGTGCCAGCAGTGAAGGACTAGCAGTGTCCGGGTACGAGCAGTACTTC
.,TRBJ1-1,few,TRBV7-6,CASSLEGGNTEAFF,TGTGCCAGCAGCTTAGAGGGGGGCAACACTGAAGCTTTCTTT
TRBD1,TRBJ1-1,.,TRBV19,CASTDRGRNTEAFF,TGTGCCAGTACGGACAGGGGAAGGAACACTGAAGCTTTCTTT
.,TRBJ2-7,.,TRBV28,CASSLGGNSYEQYF,TGTGCCAGCAGTCTTGGGGGGAACTCCTACGAGCAGTACTTC
TRBD1,TRBJ1-5,.,TRBV24-1,CATSEGQGDNQPQHF,TGTGCCACCAGTGAGGGACAGGGGGACAATCAGCCCCAGCATTTT
TRBD1,TRBJ2-1,.,TRBV23-1,CASSQPRDSHNEQFF,TGCGCCAGCAGTCAACCCCGGGACAGCCACAATGAGCAGTTCTTC
.,TRBJ2-1,.,TRBV6-5,CASSYDTYNEQFF,TGTGCCAGCAGTTACGACACCTACAATGAGCAGTTCTTC
.,TRBJ1-5,.,TRBV21-1,CASSKLGQGVCNQPQHF,TGTGCCAGCAGCAAACTTGGGCAGGGAGTTTGCAATCAGCCCCAGCATTTT
.,TRBJ1-6,.,TRBV7-8,CASSSPTVAGSPLHF,TGTGCCAGCAGCTCACCGACAGTTGCGGGATCACCCCTCCACTTT
.,TRBJ1-1,.,TRBV7-5,CARSLGQEGTEAFF,TGTGCCAGAAGCTTGGGACAGGAGGGAACTGAAGCTTTCTTT
.,TRBJ1-3,.,TRBV27,CASSSQNGNTIYF,TGTGCCAGCAGTAGCCAAAATGGAAACACCATATATTTT
TRBD1,TRBJ1-4,.,TRBV28,CASSSSGTGDEKLFF,TGTGCCAGCAGTTCTTCCGGGACAGGAGACGAAAAACTGTTTTTT
.,TRBJ2-7,.,TRBV28,CASTPDGPYEQYF,TGTGCCAGCACCCCGGACGGACCCTACGAGCAGTACTTC
TRBD2,TRBJ2-1,.,TRBV9,CASSPPAGGPGDEQFF,TGTGCCAGCAGCCCCCCAGCGGGGGGGCCCGGCGATGAGCAGTTCTTC
.,TRBJ2-2,.,TRBV27,CASSLSIRVAGELFF,TGTGCCAGCAGTTTATCGATAAGGGTTGCCGGGGAGCTGTTTTTT
TRBD1,TRBJ1-6,.,TRBV2,CASGPGGGNSPLHF,TGTGCCAGCGGTCCAGGGGGAGGTAATTCACCCCTCCACTTT
.,TRBJ1-2,.,TRBV9,CASSEGSSLTF,TGTGCCAGCAGCGAGGGGTCGTCGCTCACCTTC
.,TRBJ2-7,.,TRBV7-3,CASSFSSYEQYF,TGTGCCAGCAGCTTCAGCTCCTACGAGCAGTACTTC
.,TRBJ1-2,.,TRBV2,CASGGPRSNYGYTF,TGTGCCAGCGGGGGCCCGAGGTCGAACTATGGCTACACCTTC
.,TRBJ2-7,.,TRBV5-1,CASSLGATDSYEQYF,TGCGCCAGCAGCTTGGGGGCGACAGATTCCTACGAGCAGTACTTC